This TCR beta chain was recovered during a study of blood T cell repertoires in COVID-19. On the study more broadly: Italy, Spain and the United States were the sources of the convalescent and acute COVID-19 samples. PBMCs, B-cell-depleted T cells, or T cells were the source of the cDNA or gDNA that made up the material.

V was clipped by 1 base and J by 9 bases, with 13 bases between them. Per the germline V gene, CDR1 is SEHNR and CDR2 is FQNEAQ (reference sequence). CDR3 length: 14 amino acids. Per the original data handling: Amplification of reference gene primers was used by the study to estimate nucleated cell counts. Generated by immunoSEQ multiplex PCR, the TCRdb table keeps only in-frame clones and is missing some. V and J calls and clone size are given by that table; D and trimming were obtained from the DNA. The sample yields roughly 94,000 clones, around 80% seen once. The sequence was obtained from a man between 60 and 75 years old with acute or convalescent COVID-19. The chain employs TRBV7-9 and TRBJ2-1; D uncertain. The sequenced sample consisted of peripheral blood. CDR3 region: CASSLVQSDSEQFF. The CDR3 DNA reads as TGTGCCAGCAGCTTAGTACAGTCGGATAGTGAGCAGTTCTTC.